Listed below are T cell receptor beta chains from one sample, sequenced in a study of cytomegalovirus exposure and HLA in healthy donors. Sequenced by immunoSEQ multiplex PCR; TCRdb stores in-frame clones only, minus some. Among around 200,000 clones, 70% to 80% were seen once, and the ten largest hold 0.22%. The specimen sequenced was PBMCs. The receptors come from a girl aged 2-10 years in good health and CMV-seronegative. Both conserved end residues are part of each CDR3. Fields, in order: clone size, D gene, J gene, V gene, CDR3 protein, CDR3 DNA. D genes are given only for firm matches. Clone size is shown for a subset of rows, as once, few, many or a class of expanded clone.

clone size: .
D gene: .
J gene: TRBJ1-5
V gene: TRBV5-1
CDR3 protein: CASSLDSSNQPQHF
CDR3 DNA: TGCGCCAGCAGCTTGGACTCGAGCAATCAGCCCCAGCATTTT

clone size: .
D gene: TRBD1
J gene: TRBJ2-5
V gene: TRBV6-5
CDR3 protein: CASSGQGKTQYF
CDR3 DNA: TGTGCCAGCAGTGGACAGGGAAAGACCCAGTACTTC

clone size: .
D gene: TRBD2
J gene: TRBJ2-1
V gene: TRBV2
CDR3 protein: CASSDKRGGEQFF
CDR3 DNA: TGTGCCAGCAGTGATAAGCGGGGTGGAGAGCAGTTCTTC

clone size: .
D gene: TRBD2
J gene: TRBJ2-1
V gene: TRBV27
CDR3 protein: CASSLGRGGLDNEQFF
CDR3 DNA: TGTGCCAGCAGCCTAGGCCGGGGGGGGCTCGACAATGAGCAGTTCTTC

clone size: .
D gene: TRBD1
J gene: TRBJ1-2
V gene: TRBV6-1
CDR3 protein: CASSKDRNHYGYTF
CDR3 DNA: TGTGCCAGCAGTAAGGACAGGAACCACTATGGCTACACCTTC

clone size: .
D gene: .
J gene: TRBJ1-1
V gene: TRBV14
CDR3 protein: CASSRYEKTEAFF
CDR3 DNA: TGTGCCAGCAGCCGCTACGAGAAGACTGAAGCTTTCTTT

clone size: .
D gene: TRBD2
J gene: TRBJ2-2
V gene: TRBV9
CDR3 protein: CASRGTSGGADTGELFF
CDR3 DNA: TGTGCCAGCAGAGGGACTAGCGGGGGTGCCGACACCGGGGAGCTGTTTTTT

clone size: .
D gene: .
J gene: TRBJ2-6
V gene: TRBV19
CDR3 protein: CASLGHSGANVLTF
CDR3 DNA: TGCGCCAGTTTGGGCCACTCTGGGGCCAACGTCCTGACTTTC

clone size: once
D gene: TRBD1
J gene: TRBJ2-7
V gene: TRBV2
CDR3 protein: CASRRDRDYEQYF
CDR3 DNA: TGTGCCAGCCGTCGGGACAGGGACTACGAGCAGTACTTC

clone size: .
D gene: .
J gene: TRBJ2-1
V gene: TRBV27
CDR3 protein: CASSLDRSSYNEQFF
CDR3 DNA: TGTGCCAGCAGTTTAGACAGAAGCTCCTACAATGAGCAGTTCTTC

clone size: .
D gene: TRBD2
J gene: TRBJ2-1
V gene: TRBV11-1
CDR3 protein: CASSLLAGGYNEQFF
CDR3 DNA: TGTGCCAGCAGCTTACTAGCGGGGGGTTACAATGAGCAGTTCTTC

clone size: .
D gene: TRBD1
J gene: TRBJ2-1
V gene: TRBV19
CDR3 protein: CASSKWDSHNEQFF
CDR3 DNA: TGTGCCAGTAGTAAGTGGGACAGCCATAATGAGCAGTTCTTC

clone size: .
D gene: TRBD1
J gene: TRBJ1-6
V gene: TRBV5-6
CDR3 protein: CASRSSGTGYSPLHF
CDR3 DNA: TGTGCCAGCAGATCCTCCGGGACAGGGTATTCACCCCTCCACTTT

clone size: .
D gene: .
J gene: TRBJ2-6
V gene: TRBV5-1
CDR3 protein: CASSLDSSGANVLTF
CDR3 DNA: TGCGCCAGCAGCTTGGACAGCTCTGGGGCCAACGTCCTGACTTTC

clone size: .
D gene: .
J gene: TRBJ2-5
V gene: TRBV15
CDR3 protein: CATSRDLGLQETQYF
CDR3 DNA: TGTGCCACCAGCAGAGATCTGGGGCTCCAAGAGACCCAGTACTTC